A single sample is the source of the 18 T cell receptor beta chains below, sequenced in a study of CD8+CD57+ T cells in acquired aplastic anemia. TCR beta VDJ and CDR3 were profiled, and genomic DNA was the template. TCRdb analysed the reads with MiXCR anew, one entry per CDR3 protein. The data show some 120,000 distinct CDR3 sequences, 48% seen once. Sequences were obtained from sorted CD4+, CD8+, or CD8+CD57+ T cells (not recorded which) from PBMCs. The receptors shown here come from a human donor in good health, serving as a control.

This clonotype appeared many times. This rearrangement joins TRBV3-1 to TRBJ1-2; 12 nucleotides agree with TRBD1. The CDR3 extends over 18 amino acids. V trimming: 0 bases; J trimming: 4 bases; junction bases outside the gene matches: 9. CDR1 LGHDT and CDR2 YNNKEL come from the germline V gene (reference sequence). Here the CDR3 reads CASSQDGTGGDGGYGYTF. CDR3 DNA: TGTGCCAGCAGCCAAGATGGGACAGGGGGCGATGGTGGCTATGGCTACACCTTC.

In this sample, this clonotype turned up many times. The CDR3, as DNA: TGTGCCAGCAGCTTAGGACAGCACCTTAATTCACCCCTCCACTTT. This translates into CASSLGQHLNSPLHF. The chain links TRBV5-6 to TRBJ1-6; perhaps TRBD1 as D (6 bases). The V end was cut by 2 bases, the J end by 6 bases, with 12 bases between. CDR1 and CDR2 from the germline V gene are SGHDT and YYEEEE. The CDR3 spans 15 residues.

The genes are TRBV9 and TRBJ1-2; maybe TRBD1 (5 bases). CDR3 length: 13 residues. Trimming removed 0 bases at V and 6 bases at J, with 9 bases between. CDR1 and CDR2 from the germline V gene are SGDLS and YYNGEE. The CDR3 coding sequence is TGTGCCAGCAGCGTAGGGGGCAGGGATGGCTACACCTTC. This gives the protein CASSVGGRDGYTF.

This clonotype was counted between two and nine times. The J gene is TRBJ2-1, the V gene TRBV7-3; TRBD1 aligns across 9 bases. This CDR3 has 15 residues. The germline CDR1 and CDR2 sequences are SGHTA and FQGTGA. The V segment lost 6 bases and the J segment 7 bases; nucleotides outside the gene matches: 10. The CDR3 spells CASRDPGQGLNEQFF. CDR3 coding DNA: TGTGCCAGCAGGGATCCGGGACAGGGATTGAATGAGCAGTTCTTC.

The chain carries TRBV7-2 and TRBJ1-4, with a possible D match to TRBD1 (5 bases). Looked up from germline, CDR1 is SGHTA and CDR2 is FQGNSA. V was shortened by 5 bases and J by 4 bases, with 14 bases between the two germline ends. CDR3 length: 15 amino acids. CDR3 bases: TGTGCCAGCAGCCCGCTCGGGGGGGGTAATGAAAAACTGTTTTTT. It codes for CASSPLGGGNEKLFF.

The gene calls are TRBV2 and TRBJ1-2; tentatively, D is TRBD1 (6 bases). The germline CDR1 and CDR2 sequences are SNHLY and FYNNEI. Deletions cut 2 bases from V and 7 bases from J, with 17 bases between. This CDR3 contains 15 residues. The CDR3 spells CASSERQGGGSGYTF. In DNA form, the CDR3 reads TGTGCCAGCAGTGAACGTCAGGGAGGGGGGAGTGGCTACACCTTC.

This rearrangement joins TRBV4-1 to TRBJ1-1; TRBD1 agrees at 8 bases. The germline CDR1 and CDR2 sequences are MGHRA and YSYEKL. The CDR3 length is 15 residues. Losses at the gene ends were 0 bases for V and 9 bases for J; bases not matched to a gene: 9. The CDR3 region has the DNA TGCGCCAGCAGCCAAGAATCGGGCCAGGGGGCGAAAGCTTTCTTT. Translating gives CASSQESGQGAKAFF.

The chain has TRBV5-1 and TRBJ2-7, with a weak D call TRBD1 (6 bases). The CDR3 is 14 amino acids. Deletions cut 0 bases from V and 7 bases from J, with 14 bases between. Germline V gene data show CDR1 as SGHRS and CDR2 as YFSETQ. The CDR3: CASSLGQVKGEQYF. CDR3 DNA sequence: TGCGCCAGCAGCTTGGGACAGGTAAAAGGGGAGCAGTACTTC.

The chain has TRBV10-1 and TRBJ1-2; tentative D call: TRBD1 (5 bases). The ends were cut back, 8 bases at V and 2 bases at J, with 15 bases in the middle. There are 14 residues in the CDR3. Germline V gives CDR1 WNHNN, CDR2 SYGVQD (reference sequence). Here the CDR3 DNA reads TGCGCCAGCGAGGGTAGAAGGGGCAACTATGGCTACACCTTC. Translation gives CASEGRRGNYGYTF.

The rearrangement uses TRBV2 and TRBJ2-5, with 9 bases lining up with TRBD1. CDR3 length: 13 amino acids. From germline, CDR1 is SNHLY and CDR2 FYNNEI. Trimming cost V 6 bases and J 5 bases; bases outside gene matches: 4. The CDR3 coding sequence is TGTGCCAGCAGGCGGGACAGGGCGGAGACCCAGTACTTC. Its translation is CASRRDRAETQYF.

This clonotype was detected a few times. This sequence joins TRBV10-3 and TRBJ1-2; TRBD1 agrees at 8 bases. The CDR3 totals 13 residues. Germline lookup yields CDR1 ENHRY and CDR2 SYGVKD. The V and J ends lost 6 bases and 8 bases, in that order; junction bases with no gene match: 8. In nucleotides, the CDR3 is TGTGCCATCAGCCGGACAGGGATGGACGGCTACACCTTC. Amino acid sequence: CAISRTGMDGYTF.

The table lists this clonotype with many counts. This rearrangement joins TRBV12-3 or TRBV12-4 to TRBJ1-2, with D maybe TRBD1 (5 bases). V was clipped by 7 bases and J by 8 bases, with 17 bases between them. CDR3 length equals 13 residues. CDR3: CASNAGNWEGYTF. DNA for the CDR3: TGTGCCAGCAATGCAGGGAATTGGGAGGGCTACACCTTC.

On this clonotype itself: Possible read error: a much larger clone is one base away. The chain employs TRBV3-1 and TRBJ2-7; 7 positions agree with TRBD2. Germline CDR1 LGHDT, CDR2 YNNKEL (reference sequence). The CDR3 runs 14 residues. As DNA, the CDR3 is TGTGCCAGCAGCCAAGATGGGGGGGGATCCGAGCAGCACTTC. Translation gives CASSQDGGGSEQHF.

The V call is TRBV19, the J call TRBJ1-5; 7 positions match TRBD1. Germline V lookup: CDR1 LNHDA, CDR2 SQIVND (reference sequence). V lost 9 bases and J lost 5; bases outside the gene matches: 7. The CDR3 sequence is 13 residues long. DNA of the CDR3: TGTGCCAGCAACGACAGGGATGATCAGCCCCAGCATTTT. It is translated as CASNDRDDQPQHF.

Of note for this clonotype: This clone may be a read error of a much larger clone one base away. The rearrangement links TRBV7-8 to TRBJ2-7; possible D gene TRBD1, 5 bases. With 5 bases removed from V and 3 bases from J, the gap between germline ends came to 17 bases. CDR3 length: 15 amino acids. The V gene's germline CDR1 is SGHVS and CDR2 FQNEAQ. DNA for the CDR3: TGTGCCAGCAGCCATGGACAAGTTCGCCACTACGAGCAGTACTTC. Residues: CASSHGQVRHYEQYF.

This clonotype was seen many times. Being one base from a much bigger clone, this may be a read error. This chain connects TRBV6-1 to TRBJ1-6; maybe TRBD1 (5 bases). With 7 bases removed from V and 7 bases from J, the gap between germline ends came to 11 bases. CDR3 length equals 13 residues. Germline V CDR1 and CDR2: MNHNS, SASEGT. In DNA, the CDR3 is TGTGCCAGCACCTTAGGGGCAAATTCACCCCTCCACTTT. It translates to CASTLGANSPLHF.

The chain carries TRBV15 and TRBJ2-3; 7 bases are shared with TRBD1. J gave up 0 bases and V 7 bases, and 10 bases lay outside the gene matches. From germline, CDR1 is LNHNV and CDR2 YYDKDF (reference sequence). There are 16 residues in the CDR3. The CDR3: CATKQGLAQSTDTQYF. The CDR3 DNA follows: TGTGCCACCAAACAGGGGCTAGCCCAAAGCACAGATACGCAGTATTTT.

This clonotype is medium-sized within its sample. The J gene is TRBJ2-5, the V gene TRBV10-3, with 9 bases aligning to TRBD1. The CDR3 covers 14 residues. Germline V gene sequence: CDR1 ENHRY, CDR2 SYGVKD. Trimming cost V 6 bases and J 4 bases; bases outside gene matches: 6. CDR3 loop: CAISDRGSGETQYF. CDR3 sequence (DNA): TGTGCCATCAGCGACAGGGGGTCAGGAGAGACCCAGTACTTC.